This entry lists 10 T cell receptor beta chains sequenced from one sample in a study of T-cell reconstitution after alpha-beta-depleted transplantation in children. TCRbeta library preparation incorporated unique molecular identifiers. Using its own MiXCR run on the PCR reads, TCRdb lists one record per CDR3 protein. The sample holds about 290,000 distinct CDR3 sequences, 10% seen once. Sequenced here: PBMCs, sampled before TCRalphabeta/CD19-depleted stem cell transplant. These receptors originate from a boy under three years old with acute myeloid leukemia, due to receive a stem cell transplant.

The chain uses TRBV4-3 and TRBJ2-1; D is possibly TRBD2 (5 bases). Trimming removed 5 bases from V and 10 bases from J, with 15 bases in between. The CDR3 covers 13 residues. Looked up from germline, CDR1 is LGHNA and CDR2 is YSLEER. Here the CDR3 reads CASSGILAGEQFF. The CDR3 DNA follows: TGCGCCAGCAGCGGGATTCTAGCCGGCGAGCAGTTCTTC.

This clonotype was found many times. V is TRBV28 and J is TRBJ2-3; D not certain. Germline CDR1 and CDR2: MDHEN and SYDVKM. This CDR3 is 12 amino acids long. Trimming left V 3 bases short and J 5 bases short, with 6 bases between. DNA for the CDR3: TGTGCCAGCAGTTTTACAAGAGATACGCAGTATTTT. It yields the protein CASSFTRDTQYF. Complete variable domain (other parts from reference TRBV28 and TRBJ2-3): DVKVTQSSRYLVKRTGEKVFLECVQDMDHENMFWYRQDPGLGLRLIYFSYDVKMKEKGDIPEGYSVSREKKERFSLILESASTNQTSMYLCASSFTRDTQYFGPGTRLTVL.

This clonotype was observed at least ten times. CDR3 nucleotides: TGTGCCATCAGTGATACGACCGGGGAGCTGTTTTTT. This gives the protein CAISDTTGELFF. The chain has TRBV10-3 and TRBJ2-2, with unresolved D. Germline values: CDR1 ENHRY, CDR2 SYGVKD. Trimming took 3 bases from V and 5 from J, leaving 4 bases between them. CDR3 length equals 12 residues.

The DNA for the CDR3 is TGTGCCAGCAGCTTGGCTTGGCTTAGTAACTATGGCTACACCTTC. It encodes CASSLAWLSNYGYTF. The chain joins TRBV5-5 to TRBJ1-2, with unresolved D. The CDR3 runs 15 residues. Trimming removed 0 bases from V and 1 base from J, with 10 bases in between. CDR1 is SGHKS and CDR2 is YYEKEE in the germline V gene (reference sequence). The full variable domain, with the rest looked up from reference TRBV5-5 and TRBJ1-2, is DAGVTQSPTHLIKTRGQQVTLRCSPISGHKSVSWYQQVLGQGPQFIFQYYEKEERGRGNFPDRFSARQFPNYSSELNVNALLLGDSALYLCASSLAWLSNYGYTFGSGTRLTVV.

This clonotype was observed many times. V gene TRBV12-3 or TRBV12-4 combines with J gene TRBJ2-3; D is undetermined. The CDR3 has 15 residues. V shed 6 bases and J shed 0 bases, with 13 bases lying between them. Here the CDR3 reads CASRPVVGSTDTQYF. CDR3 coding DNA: TGTGCCAGCAGACCCGTAGTGGGCAGCACAGATACGCAGTATTTT.

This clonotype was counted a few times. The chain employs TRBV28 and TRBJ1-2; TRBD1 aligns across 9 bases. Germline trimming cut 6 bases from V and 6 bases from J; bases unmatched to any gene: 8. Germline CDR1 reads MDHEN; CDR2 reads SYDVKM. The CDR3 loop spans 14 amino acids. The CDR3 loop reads CASSAPGTGNGYTF. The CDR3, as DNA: TGTGCCAGCAGCGCTCCCGGGACAGGGAATGGCTACACCTTC.

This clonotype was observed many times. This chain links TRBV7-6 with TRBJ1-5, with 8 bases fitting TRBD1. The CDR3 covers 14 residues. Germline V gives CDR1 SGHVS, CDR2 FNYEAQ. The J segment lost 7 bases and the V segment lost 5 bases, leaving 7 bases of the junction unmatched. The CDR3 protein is CASSDAGGRQPQHF. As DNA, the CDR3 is TGTGCCAGCAGCGACGCAGGGGGCAGACAGCCCCAGCATTTT.

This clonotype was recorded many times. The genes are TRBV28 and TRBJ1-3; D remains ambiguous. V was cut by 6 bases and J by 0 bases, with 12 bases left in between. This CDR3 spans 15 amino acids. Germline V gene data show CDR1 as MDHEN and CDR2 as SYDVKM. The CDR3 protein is CASSLGRFSGNTIYF. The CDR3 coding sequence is TGTGCCAGCAGCCTTGGACGGTTCTCTGGAAACACCATATATTTT. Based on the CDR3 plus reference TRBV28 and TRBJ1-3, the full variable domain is DVKVTQSSRYLVKRTGEKVFLECVQDMDHENMFWYRQDPGLGLRLIYFSYDVKMKEKGDIPEGYSVSREKKERFSLILESASTNQTSMYLCASSLGRFSGNTIYFGEGSWLTVV.

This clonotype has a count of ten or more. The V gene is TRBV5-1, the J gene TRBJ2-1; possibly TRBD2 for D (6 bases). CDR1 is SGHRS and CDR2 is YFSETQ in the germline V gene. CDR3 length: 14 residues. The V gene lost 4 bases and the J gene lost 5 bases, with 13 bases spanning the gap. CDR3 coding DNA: TGCGCCAGCAGCCCCGGGACTTTACACAATGAGCAGTTCTTC. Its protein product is CASSPGTLHNEQFF.

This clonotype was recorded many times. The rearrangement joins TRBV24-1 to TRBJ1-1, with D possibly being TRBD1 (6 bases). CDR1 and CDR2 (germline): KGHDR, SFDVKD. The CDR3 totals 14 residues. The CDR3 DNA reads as TGTTCTAAGGGGGGGGCCCAGGTGAACACTGAAGCTTTCTTT. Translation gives CSKGGAQVNTEAFF.